Listed here are 16 T cell receptor beta chains from one sample, sequenced in a study of OX40 agonist ivuxolimab in advanced cancers. Using immunoSEQ multiplex PCR, the repertoire was profiled, and TCRdb retains in-frame clones only, with some absent. This sample carries almost 50,000 clones, about nine tenths of them seen once, and the ten largest clones take over 50%. Material: CD4+ or CD8+ T cells sorted from blood, obtained in a trial of the OX40 agonist ivuxolimab. These receptors were collected from an adult with an advanced solid tumor such as melanoma, head and neck, liver or kidney cancer.

CDR3 loop: CAISDSQGSGLETQYF. In DNA, the CDR3 is TGTGCCATCAGTGATAGTCAGGGGTCTGGGCTAGAGACCCAGTACTTC. The genes are TRBV10-3 and TRBJ2-5, with D possibly being TRBD1 (6 bases). Trimming pared 3 bases from V and 4 bases from J, leaving 18 bases between. This CDR3 is built from 16 residues. Germline loops: CDR1 ENHRY, CDR2 SYGVKD.

The chain carries TRBV5-1 and TRBJ2-1; no clear D gene. Germline V gene sequence: CDR1 SGHRS, CDR2 YFSETQ. Trimming took off 1 base at V and 1 base at J, with 9 bases between the two ends. CDR3 length equals 15 residues. The CDR3 sequence: CASSLSDGSYNEQFF. The CDR3 DNA reads as TGCGCCAGCAGCTTGAGCGACGGGTCCTACAATGAGCAGTTCTTC.

This chain links TRBV6-5 with TRBJ2-1, with 10 positions matching TRBD1. Germline lookup yields CDR1 MNHEY and CDR2 SVGAGI. CDR3 length: 15 amino acids. The J segment lost 4 bases and the V segment lost 5 bases, leaving 5 bases of the junction unmatched. CDR3: CASSQTGGQYNEQFF. The CDR3 DNA reads TGTGCCAGCAGTCAGACAGGGGGCCAATACAATGAGCAGTTCTTC.

The J gene is TRBJ1-3, the V gene TRBV7-6; 8 bases map to TRBD1. The germline gives CDR1 SGHVS, CDR2 FNYEAQ. The CDR3 runs 15 residues. V gave up 5 bases and J gave up 3 bases; unmatched junction bases: 6. The CDR3 region has the DNA TGTGCCAGCAGCCCAGGGGGCGCTTATGGAAACACCATATATTTT. This sequence encodes CASSPGGAYGNTIYF.

This chain joins TRBV12-5 and TRBJ2-1; 9 bases fit TRBD1. Unmatched junction bases numbered 7, after V lost 6 bases and J lost 4 bases. The CDR3 loop spans 15 amino acids. Germline lookup yields CDR1 LGHNT and CDR2 FRNRAP. The CDR3 bases are TGTGCTAGTGGGGCACCGGGACAGGGATACAATGAGCAGTTCTTC. Its protein is CASGAPGQGYNEQFF.

The chain joins TRBV5-1 to TRBJ1-3, with D uncertain. The CDR3 contains 12 residues. The germline V gene has CDR1 SGHRS and CDR2 YFSETQ. Trimming shortened V by 0 bases and J by 4 bases, and 2 bases separated the two germline ends. The CDR3 loop is CASSLEGNTIYF. The CDR3 nucleotides read TGCGCCAGCAGCTTGGAGGGAAACACCATATATTTT.

The CDR3 sequence is CASSLDPTRDTPPTEQYF. The CDR3 bases are TGTGCCAGCAGCTTAGATCCCACCCGGGACACCCCGCCTACCGAGCAGTACTTC. The gene calls are TRBV11-2 and TRBJ2-7; D is possibly TRBD1 (6 bases). Germline V CDR1 and CDR2: SGHAT, FQNNGV. The CDR3 is 18 residues long. V lost 0 bases to trimming and J lost 6 bases, with 24 bases between them.

The chain recombines TRBV14 with TRBJ2-7, with 8 nucleotides matching TRBD2. V shed 0 bases, J shed 1 base, and the junction held 8 bases outside the gene matches. The CDR3 is made up of 17 amino acids. Germline V gene sequence: CDR1 SGHDN, CDR2 FVKESK. The CDR3 nucleotides read TGTGCCAGCAGCCAAGATGAACAAACTAGCGGATCCTACGAGCAGTACTTC. It encodes CASSQDEQTSGSYEQYF.

The CDR3: CASSQGEADTQYF. The CDR3 bases are TGTGCCAGCAGCCAAGGTGAAGCAGATACGCAGTATTTT. The chain employs TRBV4-2 and TRBJ2-3; D unresolved. The germline gives CDR1 LGHNA, CDR2 YNFKEQ. CDR3 length: 13 residues. The ends were cut back, 1 base at V and 4 bases at J, with 6 bases in the middle.

CDR3 amino acids: CASSPGTGDAYEQYF. The CDR3 nucleotides are TGTGCCAGCTCCCCCGGGACAGGGGATGCCTACGAGCAGTACTTC. The rearrangement joins TRBV18 to TRBJ2-7, with 10 bases matching TRBD1. CDR3 size: 15 residues. Germline CDR1 KGHSH, CDR2 LQKENI. Unmatched junction bases numbered 7, after V lost 6 bases and J lost 2 bases. Supplemented by reference TRBV18 and TRBJ2-7, the full variable domain reads NAGVMQNPRHLVRRRGQEARLRCSPMKGHSHVYWYRQLPEEGLKFMVYLQKENIIDESGMPKERFSAEFPKEGPSILRIQQVVRGDSAAYFCASSPGTGDAYEQYFGPGTRLTVT.

The CDR3 DNA is TGCGCCAGCAGCTTGGTCCGGTCCACAGATACGCAGTATTTT. It translates to CASSLVRSTDTQYF. This rearrangement joins TRBV5-1 to TRBJ2-3, with no clear D. Deletions cut 0 bases from V and 2 bases from J, with 7 bases between. This CDR3 region has 14 residues. The germline V gene has CDR1 SGHRS and CDR2 YFSETQ.

The chain carries TRBV4-1 and TRBJ1-2; tentatively, D is TRBD1 (6 bases). V shed 0 bases and J shed 10 bases, with 24 bases lying between them. The CDR3 extends over 17 amino acids. CDR1 is MGHRA and CDR2 is YSYEKL in the germline V gene. This chain's CDR3 is CASSQDWGTGISGDYTF. CDR3 sequence (DNA): TGCGCCAGCAGCCAAGATTGGGGAACAGGGATAAGTGGTGACTACACCTTC.

This clone was seen more than once but under ten times. This rearrangement joins TRBV19 to TRBJ2-5, with D possibly TRBD1 on 5 matching bases. V was cut by 11 bases and J by 3 bases, with 16 bases left in between. Germline V lookup: CDR1 LNHDA, CDR2 SQIVND (reference sequence). CDR3 size: 13 residues. CDR3 protein: CASSGAGKETQYF. DNA of the CDR3: TGTGCCTCCAGTGGGGCTGGGAAAGAGACCCAGTACTTC.

The chain uses TRBV19 and TRBJ2-7; 8 bases align to TRBD2. The V gene end was trimmed by 5 bases and the J gene end by 4 bases; junction bases not matched to a gene: 10. CDR3 length equals 15 residues. Germline values: CDR1 LNHDA, CDR2 SQIVND (reference sequence). CDR3: CASSAAGGRVYEQYF. CDR3 bases: TGTGCCAGTAGTGCGGCGGGAGGAAGGGTGTACGAGCAGTACTTC.

This sequence joins TRBV5-1 and TRBJ2-7; D remains ambiguous. The CDR3 loop spans 16 amino acids. V was clipped by 4 bases and J by 4 bases, with 21 bases between them. Germline V gene data show CDR1 as SGHRS and CDR2 as YFSETQ. CDR3 sequence reads: CASSPLGGQVGYEQYF. The CDR3 region has the DNA TGCGCCAGCAGCCCACTCGGCGGCCAGGTGGGTTACGAGCAGTACTTC. Full variable domain (outside the CDR3, taken from reference TRBV5-1 and TRBJ2-7): KAGVTQTPRYLIKTRGQQVTLSCSPISGHRSVSWYQQTPGQGLQFLFEYFSETQRNKGNFPGRFSGRQFSNSRSEMNVSTLELGDSALYLCASSPLGGQVGYEQYFGPGTRLTVT.

The CDR3 DNA follows: TGTGCCAGCAGCCCAGGCGACTCCTACGAGCAGTACTTC. This gives the protein CASSPGDSYEQYF. The chain links TRBV9 to TRBJ2-7; D is unresolved. V was cut by 4 bases and J by 0 bases, with 8 bases left in between. The CDR3 spans 13 residues. The germline V gene encodes CDR1 SGDLS and CDR2 YYNGEE. Complete variable domain (other parts from reference TRBV9 and TRBJ2-7): DSGVTQTPKHLITATGQRVTLRCSPRSGDLSVYWYQQSLDQGLQFLIQYYNGEERAKGNILERFSAQQFPDLHSELNLSSLELGDSALYFCASSPGDSYEQYFGPGTRLTVT.